These T cell receptor beta chains were read from a single sample in a study of T cell clones after liver transplantation. Method: immunoSEQ multiplex PCR; TCRdb's copy keeps in-frame clones and lacks some. The sample includes roughly 80,000 clones, approximately 87% of them seen just once. This specimen consisted of CD4+ T cells from blood, obtained at the 22-month timepoint. These receptors all stem from a human patient who received a liver transplant. Some T cells may be provided by the graft donor. CDR3s include the opening cysteine and the closing phenylalanine or tryptophan. A D gene is named only where the DNA matches it firmly. Clone size is given for some rows only: seen once, a few or many times, or a class if the clone is expanded.

j_call d_call clone_size v_call cdr3_nt cdr3_aa
TRBJ1-2 TRBD1 few TRBV20-1 TGCAGTGCAGGACAGGGGAATGGCTACACCTTC CSAGQGNGYTF
TRBJ1-5 . . TRBV4-1 TGCGCCAGCAGCCAAGTCCCCGCGGTGCGGGGCAATCAGCCCCAGCATTTT CASSQVPAVRGNQPQHF
TRBJ2-5 . . TRBV13 TGTGCCAGCAGCTATCAAGAGACCCAGTACTTC CASSYQETQYF
TRBJ2-7 . . TRBV7-2 TGTGCCAGCAGAACGGGATGGACCTACGAGCAGTACTTC CASRTGWTYEQYF
TRBJ2-1 TRBD2 . TRBV7-3 TGTGCCAGCAGCTTAATGGGGACTAGCAATGAGCAGTTCTTC CASSLMGTSNEQFF
TRBJ2-1 TRBD2 . TRBV5-5 TGTGCCAGCAGCCTGCCTAGCGGGGGTTCCTACAATGAGCAGTTCTTC CASSLPSGGSYNEQFF
TRBJ2-7 . . TRBV19 TGTGCCAGTAGTATAGGCGGGAACGGCTACGAGCAGTACTTC CASSIGGNGYEQYF
TRBJ2-7 TRBD1 once TRBV7-2 TGTGCCAGCAGCTTAGGCGGGACAGGGATCTACGAGCAGTACTTC CASSLGGTGIYEQYF
TRBJ2-3 . . TRBV2 TGTGCCGCCCTATCGGGACTGAGCACAGATACGCAGTATTTT CAALSGLSTDTQYF
TRBJ1-6 TRBD1 . TRBV6-1 TGTGCCAGCCGAAAACAGGGGGCCGTGGGTTCACCCCTCCACTTT CASRKQGAVGSPLHF
TRBJ2-3 . . TRBV7-3 TGTGCCAGCAGCCCCCAAGCGGGCAGCGGCACAGATACGCAGTATTTT CASSPQAGSGTDTQYF
TRBJ1-2 . few TRBV7-9 TGTGCCAGCAGCTTCTGGTATACAGGGTCGGTTAGCTACACCTTC CASSFWYTGSVSYTF
TRBJ1-2 TRBD1 . TRBV18 TGTGCCAGCTCACTCGGACAGGGAAGAGAGTATGGCTACACCTTC CASSLGQGREYGYTF
TRBJ2-7 . . TRBV15 TGTGCCACCAGCAGTGTGGGCTACGAGCAGTACTTC CATSSVGYEQYF
TRBJ2-7 TRBD1 . TRBV27 TGTGCCAGCAGTTTGCGACAGGGCAAAACCTACGAGCAGTACTTC CASSLRQGKTYEQYF
TRBJ2-3 . once TRBV7-9 TGTGCCAGCAGCTTAAGGGTCTTCACAGATACGCAGTATTTT CASSLRVFTDTQYF
TRBJ2-1 . . TRBV5-5 TGTGCCAGCAGCTTGATTAGGGGAACACATGAGCAGTTCTTC CASSLIRGTHEQFF
TRBJ1-2 . . TRBV6-4 TGTGCCAGCAGTGACTCTAGTAGGGGGACCTATGGCTACACCTTC CASSDSSRGTYGYTF
TRBJ2-7 . . TRBV11-2 TGTGCCAGCAGCCCAGAGCGGCTCTACGAGCAGTACTTC CASSPERLYEQYF
TRBJ2-7 . . TRBV23-1 TGCGCCAGCAGTCATCCAACTTGGCGTTTCAGGGGCGACCATCACGAGCAGTACTTC CASSHPTWRFRGDHHEQYF
TRBJ2-7 . once TRBV6-1 TGTGCCAGCAGTCGGGGCGAGCAGTACTTC CASSRGEQYF
TRBJ1-2 . many TRBV5-1 TGCGCCAGCAGCTTCCAGGACATAACTGGCTACACCTTC CASSFQDITGYTF
TRBJ1-2 . . TRBV19 TGTGCCAGCAAACGAGAGGGAAGGGACTATGGCTACACCTTC CASKREGRDYGYTF
TRBJ2-5 . once TRBV9 TGTGCCAGCAGCGTAGGTGGGGGCCAAGAGACCCAGTACTTC CASSVGGGQETQYF